This entry features one TCR beta chain sequence. Its antigen remains unknown. The sort gate was single viable CD3+CD4+CD8-CD45RO+ cells for memory CD4+ T cells. CD4+ T cells were isolated by positive magnetic selection. This entry comes from a study of memory CD4+ T cells and cytomegalovirus serostatus. Per germline, CDR1 WNHNN and CDR2 SYGVQD (reference sequence). V was cut by 11 bases and J by 5 bases, with 16 bases left in between. This CDR3 has 12 residues. Findings and limits, study-wide: About two fifths of the roughly 150 known CMV-associated TCRbeta sequences appeared in CD4+ memory.

Original handling: After removing out-of-frame reads, 2.3 million or so distinct TCRbeta sequences remained. Clones were sequenced by immunoSEQ multiplex PCR, and TCRdb holds only the in-frame ones, with some missing. V and J calls and clone size are those listed in that table; D and trimming were worked out from the DNA. The data hold approximately 61,000 clones, with 60% to 85% observed a single time. The sequence derives from an adult in good health and CMV-seronegative. Some clones in this sample may be carry-over from other donors' samples. This sequence joins TRBV10-1 and TRBJ2-7, with D unresolved. The sample comprised memory CD4+ T cells from blood. The DNA for the CDR3 is TGCGCCGGCGTGAGAGGTTTACACGAGCAGTACTTC. As protein: CAGVRGLHEQYF.